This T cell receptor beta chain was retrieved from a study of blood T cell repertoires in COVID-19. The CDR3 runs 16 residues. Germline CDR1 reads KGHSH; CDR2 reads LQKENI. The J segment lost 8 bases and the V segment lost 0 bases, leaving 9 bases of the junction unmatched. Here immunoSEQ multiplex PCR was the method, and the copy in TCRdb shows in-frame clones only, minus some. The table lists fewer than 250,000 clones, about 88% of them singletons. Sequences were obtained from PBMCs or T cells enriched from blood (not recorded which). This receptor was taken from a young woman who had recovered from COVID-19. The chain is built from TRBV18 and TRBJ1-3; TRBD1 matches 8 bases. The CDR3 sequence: CASSPPTDRGGYTIYF. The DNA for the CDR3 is TGTGCCAGCTCACCACCAACAGACAGGGGCGGATACACCATATATTTT.